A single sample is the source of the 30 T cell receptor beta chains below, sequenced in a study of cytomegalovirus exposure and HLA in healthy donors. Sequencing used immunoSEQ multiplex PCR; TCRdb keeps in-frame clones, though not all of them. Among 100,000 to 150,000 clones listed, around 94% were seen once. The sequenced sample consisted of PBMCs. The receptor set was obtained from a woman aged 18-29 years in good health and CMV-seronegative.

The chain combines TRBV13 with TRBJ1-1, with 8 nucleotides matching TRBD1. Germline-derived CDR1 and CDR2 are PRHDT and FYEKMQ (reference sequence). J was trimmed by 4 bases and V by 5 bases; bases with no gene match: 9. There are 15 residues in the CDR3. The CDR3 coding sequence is TGTGCCAGCAGCCCAAACCAGGGGGCAGGCACTGAAGCTTTCTTT. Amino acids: CASSPNQGAGTEAFF. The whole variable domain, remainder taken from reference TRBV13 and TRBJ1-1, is AAGVIQSPRHLIKEKRETATLKCYPIPRHDTVYWYQQGPGQDPQFLISFYEKMQSDKGSIPDRFSAQQFSDYHSELNMSSLELGDSALYFCASSPNQGAGTEAFFGQGTRLTVV.

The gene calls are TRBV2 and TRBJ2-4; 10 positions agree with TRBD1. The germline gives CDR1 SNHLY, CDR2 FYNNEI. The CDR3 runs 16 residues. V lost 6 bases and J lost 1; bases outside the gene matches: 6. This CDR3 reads CASSTPGQGAKNIQYF. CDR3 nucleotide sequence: TGTGCCAGCAGCACCCCGGGACAGGGGGCCAAAAACATTCAGTACTTC. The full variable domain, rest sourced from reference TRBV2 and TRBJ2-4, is EPEVTQTPSHQVTQMGQEVILRCVPISNHLYFYWYRQILGQKVEFLVSFYNNEISEKSEIFDDQFSVERPDGSNFTLKIRSTKLEDSAMYFCASSTPGQGAKNIQYFGAGTRLSVL.

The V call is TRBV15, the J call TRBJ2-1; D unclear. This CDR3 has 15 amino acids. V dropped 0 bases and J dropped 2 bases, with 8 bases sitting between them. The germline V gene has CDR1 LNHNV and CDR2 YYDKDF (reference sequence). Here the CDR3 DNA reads TGTGCCACCAGCAGAGATCCAGGTCCCTACAATGAGCAGTTCTTC. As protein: CATSRDPGPYNEQFF.

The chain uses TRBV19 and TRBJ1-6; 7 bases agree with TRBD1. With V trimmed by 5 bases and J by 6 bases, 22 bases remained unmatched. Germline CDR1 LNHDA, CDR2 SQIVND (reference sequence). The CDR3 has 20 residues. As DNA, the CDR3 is TGTGCCAGTAGTGAAGAGCAGGGATGGACAGGCCTCCCGACTAATTCACCCCTCCACTTT. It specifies CASSEEQGWTGLPTNSPLHF.

The CDR3 here is CASSWDFTDTQYF. CDR3 DNA: TGTGCCAGCAGTTGGGACTTCACAGATACGCAGTATTTT. The chain recombines TRBV27 with TRBJ2-3; TRBD2 is a possible D gene (6 bases). The CDR3 runs 13 residues. The V gene's germline CDR1 is MNHEY and CDR2 SMNVEV (reference sequence). V was shortened by 4 bases and J by 2 bases, with 7 bases between the two germline ends.

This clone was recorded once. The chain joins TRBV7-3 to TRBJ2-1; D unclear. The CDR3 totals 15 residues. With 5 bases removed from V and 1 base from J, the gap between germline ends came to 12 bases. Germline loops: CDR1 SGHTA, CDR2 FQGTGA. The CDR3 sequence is CASSKASGSYNEQFF. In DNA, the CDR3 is TGTGCCAGCAGCAAGGCATCGGGTTCCTACAATGAGCAGTTCTTC.

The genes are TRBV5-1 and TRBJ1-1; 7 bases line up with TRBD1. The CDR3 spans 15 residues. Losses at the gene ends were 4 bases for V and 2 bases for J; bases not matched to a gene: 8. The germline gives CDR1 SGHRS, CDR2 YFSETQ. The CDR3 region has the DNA TGCGCCAGCAGCCCGACAGGGTTGGCCAACACTGAAGCTTTCTTT. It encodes CASSPTGLANTEAFF.

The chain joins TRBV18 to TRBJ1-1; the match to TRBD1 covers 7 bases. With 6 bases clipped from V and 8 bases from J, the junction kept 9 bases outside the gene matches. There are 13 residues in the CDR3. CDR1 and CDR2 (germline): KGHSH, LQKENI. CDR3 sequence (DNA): TGTGCCAGCTCGCAGGGGGGCGGAAGGGAAGCTTTCTTT. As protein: CASSQGGGREAFF.

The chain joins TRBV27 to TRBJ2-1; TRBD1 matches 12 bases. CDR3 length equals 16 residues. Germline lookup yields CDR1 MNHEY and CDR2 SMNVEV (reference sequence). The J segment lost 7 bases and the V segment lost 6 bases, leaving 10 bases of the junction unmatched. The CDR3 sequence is CASSTIGTGGVNEQFF. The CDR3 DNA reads TGTGCCAGCAGCACGATCGGGACAGGGGGCGTAAATGAGCAGTTCTTC.

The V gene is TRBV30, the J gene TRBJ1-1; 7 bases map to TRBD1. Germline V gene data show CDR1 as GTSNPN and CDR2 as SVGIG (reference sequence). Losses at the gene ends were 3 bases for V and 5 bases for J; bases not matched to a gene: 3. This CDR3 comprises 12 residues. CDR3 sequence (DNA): TGTGCCTGGAGAGAGACAGGGACTGAAGCTTTCTTT. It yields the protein CAWRETGTEAFF.

As DNA, the CDR3 is TGTGCCAGCATGGCCAGGCCCGCCCTAAAAGTCACTGAAGCTTTCTTT. Translated: CASMARPALKVTEAFF. The gene calls are TRBV7-9 and TRBJ1-1; D is undetermined. Germline values: CDR1 SEHNR, CDR2 FQNEAQ (reference sequence). This CDR3 is built from 16 residues. The germline V and J ends were trimmed by 7 bases and 4 bases, with 22 bases remaining between them.

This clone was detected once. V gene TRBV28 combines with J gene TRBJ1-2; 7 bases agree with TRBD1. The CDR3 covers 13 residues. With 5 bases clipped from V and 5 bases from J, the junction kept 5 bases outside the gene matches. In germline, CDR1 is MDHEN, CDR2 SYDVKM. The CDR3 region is CASSPPGGYGYTF. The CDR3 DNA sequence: TGTGCCAGCAGTCCTCCAGGGGGGTATGGCTACACCTTC.

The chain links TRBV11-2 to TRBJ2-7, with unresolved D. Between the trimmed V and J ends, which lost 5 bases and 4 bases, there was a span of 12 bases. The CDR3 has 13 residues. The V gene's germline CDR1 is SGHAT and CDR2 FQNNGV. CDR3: CASSLGSRYEQYF. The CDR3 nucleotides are TGTGCCAGCAGCCTTGGATCTAGATACGAGCAGTACTTC.

In DNA form, the CDR3 reads TGTGCCAGCAGTGAACAAAACACCGGGGAGCTGTTTTTT. It is translated as CASSEQNTGELFF. The J gene is TRBJ2-2, the V gene TRBV2; D unresolved. The CDR3 runs 13 residues. The V and J ends lost 2 bases and 2 bases respectively, with 3 bases between them. Germline CDR1 SNHLY, CDR2 FYNNEI. Variable domain in full (rest from reference TRBV2 and TRBJ2-2): EPEVTQTPSHQVTQMGQEVILRCVPISNHLYFYWYRQILGQKVEFLVSFYNNEISEKSEIFDDQFSVERPDGSNFTLKIRSTKLEDSAMYFCASSEQNTGELFFGEGSRLTVL.

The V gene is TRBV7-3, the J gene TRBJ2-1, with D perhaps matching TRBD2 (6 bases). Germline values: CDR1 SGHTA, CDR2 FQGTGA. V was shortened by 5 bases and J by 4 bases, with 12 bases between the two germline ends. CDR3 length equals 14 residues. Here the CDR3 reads CASSPTGGYNEQFF. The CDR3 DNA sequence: TGTGCCAGCAGCCCTACCGGGGGATACAATGAGCAGTTCTTC.

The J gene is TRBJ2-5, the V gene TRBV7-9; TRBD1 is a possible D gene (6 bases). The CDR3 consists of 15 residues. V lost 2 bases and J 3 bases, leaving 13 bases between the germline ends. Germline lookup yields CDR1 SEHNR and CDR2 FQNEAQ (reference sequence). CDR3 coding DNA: TGTGCCAGCAGCTTATGGAGACAGGTGGAAGAGACCCAGTACTTC. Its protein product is CASSLWRQVEETQYF. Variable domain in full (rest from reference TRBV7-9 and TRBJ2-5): DTGVSQNPRHKITKRGQNVTFRCDPISEHNRLYWYRQTLGQGPEFLTYFQNEAQLEKSRLLSDRFSAERPKGSFSTLEIQRTEQGDSAMYLCASSLWRQVEETQYFGPGTRLLVL.

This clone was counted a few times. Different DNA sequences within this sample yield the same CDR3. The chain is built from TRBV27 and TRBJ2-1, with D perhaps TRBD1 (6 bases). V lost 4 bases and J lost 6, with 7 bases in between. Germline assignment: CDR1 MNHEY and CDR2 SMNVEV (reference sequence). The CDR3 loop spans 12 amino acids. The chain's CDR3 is CASSSTGNEQFF. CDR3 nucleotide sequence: TGTGCCAGCAGTTCGACAGGCAATGAGCAGTTCTTC.

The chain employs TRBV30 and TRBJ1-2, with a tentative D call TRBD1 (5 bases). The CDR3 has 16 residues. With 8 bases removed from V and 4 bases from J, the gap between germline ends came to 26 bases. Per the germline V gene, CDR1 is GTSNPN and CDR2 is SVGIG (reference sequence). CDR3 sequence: CAHGASTGVPLYGYTF. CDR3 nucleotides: TGTGCCCATGGAGCCTCGACGGGGGTCCCCCTCTATGGCTACACCTTC.

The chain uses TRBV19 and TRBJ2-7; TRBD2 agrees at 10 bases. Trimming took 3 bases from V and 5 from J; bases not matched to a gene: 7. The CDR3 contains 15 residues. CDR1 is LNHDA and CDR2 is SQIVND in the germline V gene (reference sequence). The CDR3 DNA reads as TGTGCCAGTAGTATTACTAGCGGGATACAGAACGAGCAGTACTTC. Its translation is CASSITSGIQNEQYF.

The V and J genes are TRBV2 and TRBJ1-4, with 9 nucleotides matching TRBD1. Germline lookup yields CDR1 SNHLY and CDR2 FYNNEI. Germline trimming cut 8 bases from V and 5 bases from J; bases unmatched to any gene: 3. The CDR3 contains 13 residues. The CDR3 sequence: CASYRGQNEKLFF. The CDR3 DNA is TGTGCCAGCTACAGGGGGCAAAATGAAAAACTGTTTTTT.

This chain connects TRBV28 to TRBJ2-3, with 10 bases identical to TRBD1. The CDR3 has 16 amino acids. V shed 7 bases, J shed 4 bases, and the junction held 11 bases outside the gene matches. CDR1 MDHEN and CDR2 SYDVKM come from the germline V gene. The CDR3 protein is CASNTLTGGASDTQYF. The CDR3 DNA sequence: TGTGCCAGCAACACCCTGACAGGGGGCGCGTCAGATACGCAGTATTTT.

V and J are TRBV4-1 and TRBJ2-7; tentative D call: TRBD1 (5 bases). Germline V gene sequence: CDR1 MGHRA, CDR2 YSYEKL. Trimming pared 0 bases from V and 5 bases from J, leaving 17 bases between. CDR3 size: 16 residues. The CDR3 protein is CASSQDQGLRFNEQYF. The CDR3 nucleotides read TGCGCCAGCAGCCAAGATCAGGGTTTGAGGTTTAACGAGCAGTACTTC.

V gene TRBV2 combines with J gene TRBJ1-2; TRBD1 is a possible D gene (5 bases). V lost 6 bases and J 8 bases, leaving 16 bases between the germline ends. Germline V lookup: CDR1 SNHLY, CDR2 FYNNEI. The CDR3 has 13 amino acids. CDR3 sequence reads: CASRVDTGSGYTF. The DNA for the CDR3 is TGTGCCAGCAGGGTCGATACAGGCTCCGGCTACACCTTC.

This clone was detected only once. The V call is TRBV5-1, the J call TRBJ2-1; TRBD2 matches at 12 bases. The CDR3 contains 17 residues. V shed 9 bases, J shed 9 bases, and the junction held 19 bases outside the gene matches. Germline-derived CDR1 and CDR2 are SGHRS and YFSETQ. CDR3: CATGEGTLAGGSSEQFF. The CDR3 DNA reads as TGCGCCACCGGAGAGGGCACACTAGCGGGGGGTTCCAGTGAGCAGTTCTTC.

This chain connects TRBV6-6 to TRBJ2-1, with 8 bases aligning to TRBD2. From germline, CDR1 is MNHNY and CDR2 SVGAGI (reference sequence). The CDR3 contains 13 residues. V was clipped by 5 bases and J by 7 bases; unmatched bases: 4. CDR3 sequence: CASSPGLGNEQFF. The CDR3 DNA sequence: TGTGCCAGCAGTCCGGGACTAGGGAATGAGCAGTTCTTC.

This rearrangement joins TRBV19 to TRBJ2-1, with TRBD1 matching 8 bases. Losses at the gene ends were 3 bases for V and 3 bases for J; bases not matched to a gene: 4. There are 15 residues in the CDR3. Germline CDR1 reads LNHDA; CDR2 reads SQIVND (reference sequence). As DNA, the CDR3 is TGTGCCAGTAGTATCCCTGACAGGGGCTACAATGAGCAGTTCTTC. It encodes CASSIPDRGYNEQFF.

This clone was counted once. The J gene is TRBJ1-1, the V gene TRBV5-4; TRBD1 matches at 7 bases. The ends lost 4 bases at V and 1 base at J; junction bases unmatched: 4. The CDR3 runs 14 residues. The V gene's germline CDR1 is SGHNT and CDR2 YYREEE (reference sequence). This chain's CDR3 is CASSPGTENTEAFF. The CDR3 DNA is TGTGCCAGCAGCCCTGGGACAGAGAACACTGAAGCTTTCTTT.

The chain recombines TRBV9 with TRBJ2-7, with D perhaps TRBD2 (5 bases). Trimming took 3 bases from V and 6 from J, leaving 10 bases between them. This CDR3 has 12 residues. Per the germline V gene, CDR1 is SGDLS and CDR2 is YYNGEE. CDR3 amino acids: CASSAGSAEQYF. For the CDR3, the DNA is TGTGCCAGCAGCGCGGGGAGTGCCGAGCAGTACTTC.

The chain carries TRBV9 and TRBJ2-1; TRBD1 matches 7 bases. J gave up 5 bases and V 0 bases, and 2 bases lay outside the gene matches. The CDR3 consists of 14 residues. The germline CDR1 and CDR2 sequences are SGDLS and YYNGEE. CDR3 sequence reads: CASSVAGGDNEQFF. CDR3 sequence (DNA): TGTGCCAGCAGCGTAGCAGGGGGTGACAATGAGCAGTTCTTC.

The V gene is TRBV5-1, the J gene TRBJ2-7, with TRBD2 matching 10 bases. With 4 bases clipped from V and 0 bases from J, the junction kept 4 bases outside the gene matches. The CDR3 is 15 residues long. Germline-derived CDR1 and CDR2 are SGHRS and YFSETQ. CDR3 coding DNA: TGCGCCAGCAGCCCCTCTAGCGGGGGCTCCTACGAGCAGTACTTC. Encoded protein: CASSPSSGGSYEQYF.